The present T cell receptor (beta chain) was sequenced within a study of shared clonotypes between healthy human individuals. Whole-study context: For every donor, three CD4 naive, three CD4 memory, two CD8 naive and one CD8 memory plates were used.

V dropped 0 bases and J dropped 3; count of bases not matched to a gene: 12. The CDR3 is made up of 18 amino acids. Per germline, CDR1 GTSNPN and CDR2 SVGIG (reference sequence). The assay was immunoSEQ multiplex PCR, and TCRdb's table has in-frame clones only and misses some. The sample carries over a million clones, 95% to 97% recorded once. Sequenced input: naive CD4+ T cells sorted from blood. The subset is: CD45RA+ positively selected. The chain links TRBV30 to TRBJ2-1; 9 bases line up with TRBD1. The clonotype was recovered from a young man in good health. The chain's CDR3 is CAWSVRGRGQGLYNEQFF. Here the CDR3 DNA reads TGTGCCTGGAGTGTAAGGGGGCGGGGACAGGGCCTCTACAATGAGCAGTTCTTC.